The clone carrying this T cell receptor beta chain was seen a few times. Trimming left V 6 bases short and J 4 bases short, with 12 bases between. Germline lookup yields CDR1 MRHNA and CDR2 SNTAGT. The CDR3 is made up of 14 amino acids. The data were produced by immunoSEQ multiplex PCR, yet TCRdb's version contains in-frame clones alone and is incomplete. The table records 45,000 to 55,000 clones, 90% to 95% of them present only once. This entry comes from a study of T cell changes during pregnancy in multiple sclerosis. The sequencing here drew on peripheral blood, taken in the third trimester of pregnancy. The genes are TRBV6-4 and TRBJ2-2, with a tentative D call TRBD1 (5 bases). The receptor was derived from a female donor with multiple sclerosis, enrolled in a pregnancy study. CDR3 sequence: CASSRDLVTGELFF. The CDR3 DNA is TGTGCCAGCAGCAGGGATCTGGTCACCGGGGAGCTGTTTTTT.